This is a list of T cell receptor beta chains from one sample in a study of technical replicates of blood from a few donors. Using immunoSEQ multiplex PCR, the repertoire was profiled, and TCRdb retains in-frame clones only, with some absent. The sample shows 55,000 to 80,000 clones, around 97% of them seen only once. Sequencing used T cells isolated from PBMCs. Every receptor here comes from a human donor in good health. Both conserved end residues are part of each CDR3. A D gene is named only where the DNA matches it firmly. Size values are once, few and many counts, or a class for expanded clones, and some rows have none.

V	J	D	size	CDR3	DNA
TRBV7-9	TRBJ1-2	NA	NA	CASMSLGQQINYGYTF	TGTGCCAGCATGTCTCTAGGTCAGCAAATTAACTATGGCTACACCTTC
TRBV10-3	TRBJ2-5	TRBD1	NA	CAISGTGQTETQYF	TGTGCCATCAGTGGAACGGGACAGACAGAGACCCAGTACTTC
TRBV15	TRBJ1-2	NA	NA	CATSSIQGVRYGYTF	TGTGCCACCAGCAGTATTCAGGGTGTTCGGTATGGCTACACCTTC
TRBV19	TRBJ1-2	TRBD1	once	CASSTGTGGVGYGYTF	TGTGCCAGTAGTACGGGGACAGGGGGCGTTGGCTATGGCTACACCTTC
TRBV6-5	TRBJ1-3	NA	once	CASSYTGSGNTIYF	TGTGCCAGCAGTTACACAGGGTCTGGAAACACCATATATTTT
TRBV7-9	TRBJ2-6	NA	NA	CASSLNTLLSRANVLTF	TGTGCCAGCAGCTTGAATACTCTCCTGTCGCGGGCCAACGTCCTGACTTTC
TRBV5-1	TRBJ2-3	NA	NA	CASSFPGSTDTQYF	TGCGCCAGCAGCTTTCCCGGGAGTACAGATACGCAGTATTTT
TRBV5-6	TRBJ2-7	TRBD2	NA	CASSSTGGEQYF	TGTGCCAGCAGCTCAACGGGGGGGGAGCAGTACTTC
TRBV19	TRBJ1-2	NA	NA	CASMRGYGEYGYTF	TGTGCCAGTATGAGAGGGTATGGGGAATATGGCTACACCTTC
TRBV19	TRBJ2-3	NA	NA	CASSRLDRSTDTQYF	TGTGCCAGTAGTAGGCTAGACAGGAGCACAGATACGCAGTATTTT
TRBV7-2	TRBJ2-7	TRBD2	NA	CASSLLAGGGYEQYF	TGTGCCAGCAGCTTATTGGCGGGAGGCGGTTACGAGCAGTACTTC
TRBV28	TRBJ2-3	TRBD1	NA	CASTAGTGGGDTQYF	TGTGCCAGCACCGCCGGGACAGGGGGAGGGGATACGCAGTATTTT
TRBV10-3	TRBJ2-5	TRBD2	NA	CAISSGGAETQYF	TGTGCCATTTCTAGCGGGGGGGCGGAGACCCAGTACTTC
TRBV9	TRBJ2-2	TRBD1	NA	CASSVTGTARAGELFF	TGTGCCAGCAGCGTAACCGGGACAGCTAGGGCCGGGGAGCTGTTTTTT
TRBV27	TRBJ2-2	NA	NA	CASSFLNRANTGELFF	TGTGCCAGCAGTTTTCTTAACAGAGCGAACACCGGGGAGCTGTTTTTT
TRBV30	TRBJ1-5	TRBD1	NA	CAWSEWDRGNNQPQHF	TGTGCCTGGAGTGAGTGGGACAGGGGGAACAATCAGCCCCAGCATTTT
TRBV5-1	TRBJ2-7	NA	NA	CASSSFYEQYF	TGCGCCAGCAGCTCTTTCTACGAGCAGTACTTC
TRBV6-1	TRBJ1-6	TRBD1	NA	CATGTVLHF	TGTGCCACCGGGACAGTCCTCCACTTT
TRBV7-6	TRBJ2-6	TRBD1	NA	CASSYATGGISGANVLTF	TGTGCCAGCAGCTACGCGACAGGGGGGATCTCTGGGGCCAACGTCCTGACTTTC
TRBV5-4	TRBJ2-7	NA	NA	CASSLVSIAGLNEQYF	TGTGCCAGCAGCTTGGTTAGTATTGCAGGGCTGAACGAGCAGTACTTC
TRBV6-5	TRBJ2-5	TRBD2	NA	CASSVLAGGQETQYF	TGTGCCAGCAGCGTTCTAGCGGGGGGACAAGAGACCCAGTACTTC
TRBV4-1	TRBJ1-4	NA	NA	CASSQEPVHNEKLFF	TGCGCCAGCAGCCAAGAACCAGTGCACAATGAAAAACTGTTTTTT
TRBV11-2	TRBJ2-2	NA	once	CASSLDREISTGELFF	TGTGCCAGCAGCTTAGATCGAGAGATTTCCACCGGGGAGCTGTTTTTT
TRBV28	TRBJ2-7	NA	NA	CASAIPTDAYEQYF	TGTGCCAGCGCTATCCCGACAGACGCCTACGAGCAGTACTTC
TRBV27	TRBJ1-4	NA	NA	CASSRQFFGGYDEKLFF	TGTGCCAGCAGTCGACAATTCTTCGGGGGGTATGATGAAAAACTGTTTTTT
TRBV11-3	TRBJ1-2	NA	NA	CASSSPSTAHPDSNYGYTF	TGTGCCAGCAGCTCGCCCTCCACAGCTCACCCGGACTCTAACTATGGCTACACCTTC
TRBV12-5	TRBJ1-1	NA	NA	CASGLPRRGTEAFF	TGTGCTAGTGGTCTCCCGCGGCGGGGGACTGAAGCTTTCTTT
TRBV19	TRBJ2-5	TRBD2	NA	CASSIAWGGQETQYF	TGTGCCAGTAGTATAGCCTGGGGGGGTCAAGAGACCCAGTACTTC
TRBV23-1	TRBJ1-1	NA	NA	CASTRRRGDTEAFF	TGCGCCAGCACCAGGCGCAGGGGTGACACTGAAGCTTTCTTT
TRBV6-1	TRBJ1-4	NA	NA	CASSDLREKLFF	TGTGCCAGCAGTGACTTGAGAGAAAAACTGTTTTTT
TRBV28	TRBJ2-1	NA	NA	CASRTGGLYNEQFF	TGTGCCAGCAGGACAGGTGGGCTCTACAATGAGCAGTTCTTC
TRBV2	TRBJ1-1	TRBD1	NA	CASSTTGDNTEAFF	TGTGCCAGCAGTACGACAGGGGACAACACTGAAGCTTTCTTT
TRBV5-8	TRBJ1-2	TRBD1	NA	CASSLARGRSYGYTF	TGTGCCAGCAGCTTGGCGAGGGGGCGCTCCTATGGCTACACCTTC
TRBV7-9	TRBJ1-2	NA	NA	CASSAQGRGYGYTF	TGTGCCAGCAGCGCACAGGGCAGGGGTTATGGCTACACCTTC
TRBV10-1	TRBJ2-2	NA	NA	CATRPAVNTGELFF	TGCGCCACGCGCCCAGCGGTTAACACCGGGGAGCTGTTTTTT
TRBV19	TRBJ2-7	NA	NA	CASRGHYEQYF	TGTGCCAGTAGGGGCCATTACGAGCAGTACTTC
TRBV6-5	TRBJ1-3	NA	NA	CASSYRWGSSGNTIYF	TGTGCCAGCAGTTACCGGTGGGGCAGCTCTGGAAACACCATATATTTT
TRBV6-6	TRBJ1-1	NA	NA	CASSRGGGRAEAFF	TGTGCCAGCAGTCGGGGGGGAGGGAGGGCTGAAGCTTTCTTT
TRBV6-4	TRBJ1-4	NA	NA	CASSAITVKEKLFF	TGTGCCAGCAGCGCCATAACGGTTAAGGAAAAACTGTTTTTT
TRBV2	TRBJ1-1	NA	NA	CASGFGEGRVEAFF	TGTGCCAGCGGGTTTGGGGAGGGACGAGTTGAAGCTTTCTTT
TRBV5-4	TRBJ2-1	NA	once	CASSLEQGVWNEQFF	TGTGCCAGCAGCTTGGAACAGGGAGTGTGGAATGAGCAGTTCTTC
TRBV11-2	TRBJ1-1	NA	once	CASSLERRGRTEAFF	TGTGCCAGCAGCTTAGAGAGGAGGGGAAGGACTGAAGCTTTCTTT
TRBV28	TRBJ1-2	NA	NA	CASSPVAGKFYGYTF	TGTGCCAGCAGTCCCGTTGCAGGGAAATTCTATGGCTACACCTTC
TRBV30	TRBJ1-2	TRBD1	NA	CAQGRTGGSYYGYTF	TGTGCCCAAGGACGGACAGGGGGCAGCTACTATGGCTACACCTTC